This T cell receptor beta chain was profiled in a study of cytomegalovirus exposure and HLA in healthy donors. Study-level points and caveats: A later analysis associated 16,951 TCR beta sequences with HLA alleles at a 0.05 false discovery rate. As a later analysis showed, several of the most significant clusters appeared to be linked to common viral pathogens.

The germline V gene encodes CDR1 LNHNV and CDR2 YYDKDF (reference sequence). V trimming: 2 bases; J trimming: 5 bases; junction bases outside the gene matches: 10. This CDR3 region has 17 residues. Of note for this clone: Antigen specificity is unknown.

Primers for the PCR totalled 60 Vbeta and 13 Jbeta. Produced via immunoSEQ multiplex PCR; TCRdb's table is partial and in-frame only. This sample has more than 15,000 clones, with more than 80% found just once. This sequence was found in a human donor in good health. Sequenced sample: PBMCs. This sequence joins TRBV15 and TRBJ2-1, with TRBD2 matching 9 bases. CDR3 coding DNA: TGTGCCACCAGCAGAACCCCAAGCGGGGGGAAAAACAATGAGCAGTTCTTC. Amino acid sequence: CATSRTPSGGKNNEQFF.